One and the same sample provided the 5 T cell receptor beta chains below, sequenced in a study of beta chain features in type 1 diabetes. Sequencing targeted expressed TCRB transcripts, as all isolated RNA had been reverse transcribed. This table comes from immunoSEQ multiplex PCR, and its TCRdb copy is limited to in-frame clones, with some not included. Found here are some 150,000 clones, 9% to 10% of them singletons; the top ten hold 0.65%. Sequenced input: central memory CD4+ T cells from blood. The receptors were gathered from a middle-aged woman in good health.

CDR3 residues: CASSYSRQDQPQHF. The CDR3 DNA follows: TGTGCCAGCAGTTACTCCCGACAGGATCAGCCCCAGCATTTT. This chain uses TRBV6-5 with TRBJ1-5; possible D gene TRBD1, 6 bases. Germline lookup yields CDR1 MNHEY and CDR2 SVGAGI. Trimming took off 0 bases at V and 5 bases at J, with 8 bases between the two ends. The CDR3 is 14 residues long.

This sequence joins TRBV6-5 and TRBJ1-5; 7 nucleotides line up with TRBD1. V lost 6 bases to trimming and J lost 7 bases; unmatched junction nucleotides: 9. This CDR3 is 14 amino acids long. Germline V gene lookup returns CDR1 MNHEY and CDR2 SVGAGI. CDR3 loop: CASSRDRERQPQHF. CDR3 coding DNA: TGTGCCAGCAGCCGCGACAGGGAGAGGCAGCCCCAGCATTTT.

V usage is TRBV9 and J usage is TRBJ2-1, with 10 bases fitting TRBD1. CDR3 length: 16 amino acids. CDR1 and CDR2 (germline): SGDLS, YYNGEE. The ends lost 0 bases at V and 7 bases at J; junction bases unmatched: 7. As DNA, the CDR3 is TGTGCCAGCAGCGTAGCGGGGGACAGGGGAGGGAATGAGCAGTTCTTC. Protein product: CASSVAGDRGGNEQFF.

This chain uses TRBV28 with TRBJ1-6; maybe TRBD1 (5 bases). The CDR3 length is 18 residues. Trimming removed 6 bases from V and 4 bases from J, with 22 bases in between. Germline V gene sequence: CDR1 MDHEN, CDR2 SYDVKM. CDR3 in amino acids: CASSAPSGQGGYNSPLHF. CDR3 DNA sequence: TGTGCCAGCAGCGCTCCGTCGGGGCAGGGAGGGTATAATTCACCCCTCCACTTT.

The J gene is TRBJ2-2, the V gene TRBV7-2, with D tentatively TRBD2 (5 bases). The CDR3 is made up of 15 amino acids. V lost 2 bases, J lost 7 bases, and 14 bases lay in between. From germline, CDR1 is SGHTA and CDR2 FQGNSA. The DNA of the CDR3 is TGTGCCAGCAGCTTACATCCGGGAAGCAACGGGGAGCTGTTTTTT. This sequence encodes CASSLHPGSNGELFF.